This T cell receptor beta chain was sequenced for a study of blood T cell repertoires in COVID-19. The overall study: Sites across the United States, Italy and Spain contributed samples from acute and convalescent COVID-19. In each case, the material was cDNA or gDNA derived from T cells, B-cell-depleted T cells, or PBMCs.

Seattle patients were enrolled while actively infected and followed longitudinally. Turning to this clone: The sample contains more than one DNA sequence encoding this CDR3.

The authors' processing: It was from reference gene primer amplification that nucleated cell counts were estimated. The data were produced by immunoSEQ multiplex PCR, yet TCRdb's version contains in-frame clones alone and is incomplete. The DNA was the basis for D and trimming; V, J and clone size are from that table. This table holds fewer than 300,000 clones, 90% to 95% found once. The receptor comes from a woman aged 30 to 39 with COVID-19, enrolled during active disease. Sequencing used peripheral blood.

The CDR3 DNA reads as TGCGCCAGCAGCTTAGGGGGAAACACCGGGGAGCTGTTTTTT. It yields the protein CASSLGGNTGELFF. The chain links TRBV5-1 to TRBJ2-2; tentatively, D is TRBD1 (6 bases). With 2 bases removed from V and 2 bases from J, the gap between germline ends came to 7 bases. The CDR3 spans 14 residues. Per germline, CDR1 SGHRS and CDR2 YFSETQ.